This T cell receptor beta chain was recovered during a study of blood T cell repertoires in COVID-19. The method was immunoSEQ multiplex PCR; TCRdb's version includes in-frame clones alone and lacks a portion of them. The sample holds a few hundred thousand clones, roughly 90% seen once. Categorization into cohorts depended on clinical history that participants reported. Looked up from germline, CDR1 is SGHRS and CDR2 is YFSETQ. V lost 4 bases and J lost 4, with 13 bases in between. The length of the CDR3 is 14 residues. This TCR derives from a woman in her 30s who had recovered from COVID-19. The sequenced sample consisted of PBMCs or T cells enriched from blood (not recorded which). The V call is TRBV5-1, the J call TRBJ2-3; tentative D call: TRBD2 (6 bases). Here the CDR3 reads CASSLGTSSDTQYF. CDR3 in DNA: TGCGCCAGCAGCCTGGGGACTTCATCAGATACGCAGTATTTT.